These 28 T cell receptor beta chains share one sample of origin, sequenced in a study of cytomegalovirus exposure and HLA in healthy donors. PCR employed 60 Vbeta and 13 Jbeta primers. The protocol was immunoSEQ multiplex PCR, while the TCRdb copy is restricted to in-frame clones and leaves out a portion. The repertoire holds about 150,000 clones, just under 80% seen once, with about 3.1% in the top ten. The sequenced sample was PBMCs. These receptors were obtained from a woman aged 50 to 65 in good health and CMV-seropositive.

The chain carries TRBV19 and TRBJ1-3; D perhaps matches TRBD1 (5 bases). The V and J ends lost 5 bases and 0 bases respectively, with 11 bases between them. CDR3 size: 15 residues. Germline CDR1 is LNHDA and CDR2 is SQIVND (reference sequence). The CDR3 sequence is CASSPSGYSGNTIYF. Written as DNA, the CDR3 is TGTGCCAGTAGTCCATCAGGGTACTCTGGAAACACCATATATTTT.

CDR3 protein: CAIAREIYSGNTIYF. The CDR3, as DNA: TGTGCCATCGCTAGGGAGATTTACTCTGGAAACACCATATATTTT. J is TRBJ1-3 and V is TRBV10-3, with D uncertain. Per germline, CDR1 ENHRY and CDR2 SYGVKD. V was clipped by 8 bases and J by 0 bases, with 14 bases between them. The length of the CDR3 is 15 residues.

This chain connects TRBV5-1 to TRBJ1-1, with 7 bases aligning to TRBD1. Germline V gene data show CDR1 as SGHRS and CDR2 as YFSETQ. The CDR3 contains 14 residues. V lost 3 bases to trimming and J lost 7 bases; unmatched junction nucleotides: 9. CDR3 region: CASSYDGTVSEAFF. Written as DNA, the CDR3 is TGCGCCAGCAGCTACGACGGGACAGTAAGTGAAGCTTTCTTT.

V usage is TRBV15 and J usage is TRBJ2-1, with a possible D match to TRBD2 (5 bases). Trimming removed 1 base from V and 4 bases from J, with 14 bases in between. Germline lookup yields CDR1 LNHNV and CDR2 YYDKDF (reference sequence). This CDR3 contains 16 residues. The CDR3 is CATSRGSSSIYNEQFF. DNA for the CDR3: TGTGCCACCAGCAGAGGTTCTAGCTCCATATACAATGAGCAGTTCTTC.

This clone turned up a few times. The chain joins TRBV7-2 to TRBJ2-1, with 14 bases identical to TRBD2. The V and J ends lost 4 bases and 3 bases, in that order; junction bases with no gene match: 11. The CDR3 length is 19 residues. CDR1 is SGHTA and CDR2 is FQGNSA in the germline V gene. This chain's CDR3 is CASSSTSGGGRYGYNEQFF. In DNA form, the CDR3 reads TGTGCCAGCAGCTCGACTAGCGGGGGGGGACGATACGGCTACAATGAGCAGTTCTTC.

The chain combines TRBV19 with TRBJ1-1; TRBD1 is a possible D gene (5 bases). With 4 bases removed from V and 2 bases from J, the gap between germline ends came to 20 bases. This CDR3 is 17 amino acids long. Germline-derived CDR1 and CDR2 are LNHDA and SQIVND (reference sequence). The CDR3 DNA follows: TGTGCCAGTAGTAGACCGACAGAAAAAAGTCCAAACACTGAAGCTTTCTTT. Protein product: CASSRPTEKSPNTEAFF.

This rearrangement joins TRBV12-5 to TRBJ1-1; tentatively, D is TRBD1 (5 bases). Germline CDR1 LGHNT, CDR2 FRNRAP. The CDR3 runs to 15 residues. Between the trimmed V and J ends, which lost 2 bases and 1 base, there was a span of 11 bases. CDR3 residues: CASGLRDLKNTEAFF. The CDR3 nucleotides are TGTGCTAGTGGTTTGAGGGACTTGAAGAACACTGAAGCTTTCTTT.

The rearrangement uses TRBV9 and TRBJ2-1; D perhaps matches TRBD1 (6 bases). Per the germline V gene, CDR1 is SGDLS and CDR2 is YYNGEE. The CDR3 runs to 15 residues. V lost 0 bases, J lost 8 bases, and 15 bases lay in between. In DNA form, the CDR3 reads TGTGCCAGCAGCGTAGGAGGGGGAGCCACGGATGAGCAGTTCTTC. Its translation is CASSVGGGATDEQFF.

Written as DNA, the CDR3 is TGCAGCGCACCGTCCCGGGGCCGGGGGAGCACAGATACGCAGTATTTT. It yields the protein CSAPSRGRGSTDTQYF. V and J are TRBV29-1 and TRBJ2-3; possible D gene TRBD2, 6 bases. Looked up from germline, CDR1 is SQVTM and CDR2 is ANQGSEA. Between the trimmed V and J ends, which lost 7 bases and 0 bases, there was a span of 20 bases. The CDR3 is made up of 16 amino acids.

This clone appeared a few times. At one end the junction does not follow the germline gene, possibly because of a read error. This chain joins TRBV4-1 and TRBJ2-4; TRBD2 aligns across 7 bases. This CDR3 has 16 amino acids. Germline values: CDR1 MGHRA, CDR2 YSYEKL. This chain's CDR3 is CASSQGFRASGNSQYF. CDR3 DNA: TGCGCCAGCAGCCAAGGTTTTAGGGCTAGCGGAAACAGTCAGTACTTC.

V usage is TRBV5-4 and J usage is TRBJ2-2, with D perhaps TRBD2 (6 bases). Trimming pared 4 bases from V and 5 bases from J, leaving 18 bases between. The CDR3 runs 16 residues. Germline V gene lookup returns CDR1 SGHNT and CDR2 YYREEE (reference sequence). In DNA, the CDR3 is TGTGCCAGCAGCCCACCAGGAGGGGAGGAAACCGGGGAGCTGTTTTTT. Amino acid sequence: CASSPPGGEETGELFF.

This chain connects TRBV5-4 to TRBJ1-1; unclear D gene. This CDR3 has 14 amino acids. V was pared by 1 base and J by 0 bases, with 7 bases between. Germline CDR1 SGHNT, CDR2 YYREEE (reference sequence). This CDR3 reads CASSLTGLNTEAFF. CDR3 bases: TGTGCCAGCAGCTTGACCGGTTTGAACACTGAAGCTTTCTTT.

The J gene is TRBJ1-5, the V gene TRBV15; a weak D match, TRBD1 (6 bases). V lost 3 bases to trimming and J lost 4 bases, with 7 bases between them. The CDR3 extends over 13 amino acids. Germline V gene sequence: CDR1 LNHNV, CDR2 YYDKDF (reference sequence). CDR3 nucleotide sequence: TGTGCCACCAGCAGGGACAGAAATCAGCCCCAGCATTTT. It translates to CATSRDRNQPQHF.

The V call is TRBV2, the J call TRBJ2-4, with TRBD2 identical over 8 bases. Looked up from germline, CDR1 is SNHLY and CDR2 is FYNNEI. V was pared by 7 bases and J by 2 bases, with 7 bases of the junction left unmatched. The length of the CDR3 is 15 residues. The CDR3 region is CASTRLAPTKNIQYF. In DNA form, the CDR3 reads TGTGCCAGCACGCGACTAGCGCCAACCAAAAACATTCAGTACTTC.

The CDR3 region is CAWSPRDNGYTF. DNA of the CDR3: TGTGCCTGGAGTCCACGGGATAATGGCTACACCTTC. This rearrangement joins TRBV30 to TRBJ1-2; D uncertain. Trimming removed 2 bases from V and 6 bases from J, with 10 bases in between. CDR3 length equals 12 residues. The germline V gene encodes CDR1 GTSNPN and CDR2 SVGIG (reference sequence).

CDR3 loop: CASSPRGAGGGETQYF. The CDR3 DNA follows: TGTGCCAGCAGCCCGAGGGGAGCGGGAGGAGGAGAGACCCAGTACTTC. The V and J genes are TRBV7-8 and TRBJ2-5; 9 positions agree with TRBD2. The J segment lost 4 bases and the V segment lost 5 bases, leaving 11 bases of the junction unmatched. In germline, CDR1 is SGHVS, CDR2 FQNEAQ. There are 16 residues in the CDR3.

The genes are TRBV9 and TRBJ2-7, with D perhaps TRBD2 (6 bases). Per germline, CDR1 SGDLS and CDR2 YYNGEE. The CDR3 loop spans 16 amino acids. V lost 0 bases to trimming and J lost 0 bases, with 13 bases between them. CDR3 bases: TGTGCCAGCAGCGTAGGTGGGGGGACGAGCTCCTACGAGCAGTACTTC. It encodes CASSVGGGTSSYEQYF.

The chain is built from TRBV2 and TRBJ2-4; possibly TRBD1 for D (5 bases). Trimming shortened V by 6 bases and J by 0 bases, and 12 bases separated the two germline ends. CDR1 and CDR2 (germline): SNHLY, FYNNEI. This CDR3 is 15 amino acids long. CDR3 nucleotide sequence: TGTGCCAGCAGCATTCCAGGGTTAGCCAAAAACATTCAGTACTTC. Translation gives CASSIPGLAKNIQYF. Filled out from reference TRBV2 and TRBJ2-4, the complete variable domain reads EPEVTQTPSHQVTQMGQEVILRCVPISNHLYFYWYRQILGQKVEFLVSFYNNEISEKSEIFDDQFSVERPDGSNFTLKIRSTKLEDSAMYFCASSIPGLAKNIQYFGAGTRLSVL.

V usage is TRBV9 and J usage is TRBJ2-2, with 8 positions matching TRBD2. V shed 4 bases and J 4 bases; nucleotides not matched to a gene: 9. The CDR3 totals 16 residues. Germline values: CDR1 SGDLS, CDR2 YYNGEE. The CDR3, as DNA: TGTGCCAGCAGCACACCCGGGACTAGTGGCACCGGGGAGCTGTTTTTT. Its translation is CASSTPGTSGTGELFF.

The chain carries TRBV9 and TRBJ2-7, with TRBD2 as a possible D gene (6 bases). The CDR3 runs 14 residues. Germline values: CDR1 SGDLS, CDR2 YYNGEE. The V gene lost 4 bases and the J gene lost 2 bases, with 13 bases spanning the gap. The CDR3 loop is CASSPPGGTYEQYF. In DNA form, the CDR3 reads TGTGCCAGCAGCCCTCCCGGGGGAACCTACGAGCAGTACTTC.

V is TRBV28 and J is TRBJ2-2; 10 bases map to TRBD2. This CDR3 has 17 residues. The germline V gene encodes CDR1 MDHEN and CDR2 SYDVKM. V trimming: 5 bases; J trimming: 2 bases; junction bases outside the gene matches: 8. CDR3 region: CASSPRSGRGNTGELFF. The CDR3, as DNA: TGTGCCAGCAGTCCCCGGAGCGGGAGGGGAAACACCGGGGAGCTGTTTTTT.

For the CDR3, the DNA is TGTGCCAGCAGCCAAAACCCACCAGGTAGCGGGACCTACAATGAGCAGTTCTTC. Its protein is CASSQNPPGSGTYNEQFF. The rearrangement links TRBV4-2 to TRBJ2-1; TRBD2 matches at 8 bases. The ends lost 2 bases at V and 2 bases at J; junction bases unmatched: 11. Germline assignment: CDR1 LGHNA and CDR2 YNFKEQ. The length of the CDR3 is 18 residues.

This clone was counted a few times. V is TRBV7-2 and J is TRBJ1-4; 8 bases map to TRBD1. Germline V CDR1 and CDR2: SGHTA, FQGNSA. The CDR3 extends over 15 amino acids. J gave up 1 base and V 5 bases, and 3 bases lay outside the gene matches. DNA for the CDR3: TGTGCCAGCAGCGAAACAGGGGGAACTAATGAAAAACTGTTTTTT. It encodes CASSETGGTNEKLFF.

V usage is TRBV7-2 and J usage is TRBJ2-4; D possibly corresponds to TRBD1 (5 bases). The CDR3 extends over 15 amino acids. Trimming removed 4 bases at V and 1 base at J, with 11 bases between. Per the germline V gene, CDR1 is SGHTA and CDR2 is FQGNSA. CDR3 nucleotide sequence: TGTGCCAGCAGCTCACAGGCTCTTGCCAAAAACATTCAGTACTTC. This encodes CASSSQALAKNIQYF.

This clone was seen a single time. This sequence joins TRBV27 and TRBJ1-6, with 8 nucleotides matching TRBD1. The V and J ends lost 5 bases and 5 bases, in that order; junction bases with no gene match: 8. Looked up from germline, CDR1 is MNHEY and CDR2 is SMNVEV (reference sequence). The CDR3 runs to 16 residues. The CDR3 nucleotides read TGTGCCAGCAGTCCGGGACAGGCTAGGGATAATTCACCCCTCCACTTT. It codes for CASSPGQARDNSPLHF.

This clone has a handful of counts. The V and J genes are TRBV2 and TRBJ1-2, with 8 bases fitting TRBD1. CDR1 SNHLY and CDR2 FYNNEI come from the germline V gene. The junction had 4 bases not matched to a gene; V was cut back by 6 bases and J by 10 bases. This CDR3 is built from 11 residues. CDR3 sequence reads: CASRRQGYYTF. In nucleotides, the CDR3 is TGTGCCAGCAGAAGACAGGGGTACTACACCTTC.

This chain uses TRBV18 with TRBJ2-3, with D possibly matching TRBD1 (6 bases). Trimming removed 5 bases at V and 4 bases at J, with 16 bases between. Germline V lookup: CDR1 KGHSH, CDR2 LQKENI. The CDR3 is made up of 15 amino acids. CDR3 residues: CASSNRQGISDTQYF. CDR3 nucleotides: TGTGCCAGCTCAAATAGGCAGGGGATATCAGATACGCAGTATTTT.

The chain uses TRBV13 and TRBJ2-1, with 11 bases that match TRBD2. V was clipped by 5 bases and J by 8 bases; unmatched bases: 8. The CDR3 runs to 15 residues. CDR1 and CDR2 from the germline V gene are PRHDT and FYEKMQ (reference sequence). DNA for the CDR3: TGTGCCAGCAGCGTCCGACTAGCGGGAATGGATGAGCAGTTCTTC. Protein: CASSVRLAGMDEQFF.